Below, 20 T cell receptor beta chains from the same sample are listed, as sequenced in a study of blood T cell repertoires in COVID-19. Clones were sequenced by immunoSEQ multiplex PCR, and TCRdb holds only the in-frame ones, with some missing. The profile covers 95,000 to 150,000 clones, with 85% to 90% appearing a single time and 3.2% taken by the ten largest. The source material was peripheral blood. The receptors derive from a woman of 80 years or more with COVID-19, enrolled during active disease.

This clone was counted once. V gene TRBV5-1 combines with J gene TRBJ2-7; TRBD1 might be the D (6 bases). CDR1 is SGHRS and CDR2 is YFSETQ in the germline V gene. V was clipped by 4 bases and J by 4 bases, with 12 bases between them. The CDR3 contains 13 residues. The CDR3 sequence: CASSPGGGYEQYF. The DNA of the CDR3 is TGCGCCAGCAGCCCTGGGGGCGGATACGAGCAGTACTTC.

This clone is a singleton in its sample. This chain joins TRBV5-4 and TRBJ1-5; TRBD1 matches 10 bases. Per germline, CDR1 SGHNT and CDR2 YYREEE (reference sequence). This CDR3 comprises 16 residues. V lost 4 bases and J lost 4; bases outside the gene matches: 8. CDR3 in DNA: TGTGCCAGCAGCCGGGAACCGGGACAGGGGAATCAGCCCCAGCATTTT. Protein product: CASSREPGQGNQPQHF.

The chain joins TRBV29-1 to TRBJ2-3, with TRBD2 identical over 7 bases. CDR1 is SQVTM and CDR2 is ANQGSEA in the germline V gene. The CDR3 contains 15 residues. V lost 1 base and J lost 4; bases outside the gene matches: 8. CDR3 nucleotide sequence: TGCAGCGTTGAAGCGCCCAGCGGGATCTCAGATACGCAGTATTTT. This sequence encodes CSVEAPSGISDTQYF.

The chain links TRBV5-1 to TRBJ2-1, with D uncertain. The ends were cut back, 0 bases at V and 1 base at J, with 17 bases in the middle. Germline CDR1 reads SGHRS; CDR2 reads YFSETQ. This CDR3 spans 18 amino acids. The CDR3 region has the DNA TGCGCCAGCAGCTTGGGGTATACGGTGTCGGGTTCCTACAATGAGCAGTTCTTC. Encoded protein: CASSLGYTVSGSYNEQFF.

This clone appeared a few times. The chain has TRBV7-9 and TRBJ2-7; TRBD1 matches 7 bases. CDR1 is SEHNR and CDR2 is FQNEAQ in the germline V gene (reference sequence). Trimming cost V 3 bases and J 3 bases; bases outside gene matches: 14. CDR3 length: 17 residues. The CDR3 spells CASSLWPNRGVGYEQYF. For the CDR3, the DNA is TGTGCCAGCAGCTTGTGGCCCAACAGGGGAGTTGGCTACGAGCAGTACTTC.

The chain employs TRBV5-4 and TRBJ1-2; 7 bases map to TRBD1. Germline V lookup: CDR1 SGHNT, CDR2 YYREEE (reference sequence). J was trimmed by 5 bases and V by 5 bases; bases with no gene match: 12. CDR3 length equals 15 residues. The DNA for the CDR3 is TGTGCCAGCAGTATCCCTAGACAGGGCAATTATGGCTACACCTTC. This encodes CASSIPRQGNYGYTF.

The genes are TRBV27 and TRBJ1-1; 8 bases match TRBD1. Looked up from germline, CDR1 is MNHEY and CDR2 is SMNVEV (reference sequence). The trim removed 4 bases at V and 1 base at J, leaving 8 bases unmatched. This CDR3 is 16 amino acids long. CDR3 nucleotide sequence: TGTGCCAGCAGTTCTAGGGGGACAGGTCGGAACACTGAAGCTTTCTTT. Amino acid sequence: CASSSRGTGRNTEAFF.

The CDR3 DNA reads TGTGCCAGCAGTAAATCCAGACAGGCTACTGGGGCCAACGTCCTGACTTTC. This sequence encodes CASSKSRQATGANVLTF. The chain is built from TRBV27 and TRBJ2-6; weak D call: TRBD1 (6 bases). V gave up 5 bases and J gave up 2 bases, with 16 bases separating them. This CDR3 is built from 17 residues. The germline V gene encodes CDR1 MNHEY and CDR2 SMNVEV (reference sequence).

J is TRBJ1-1 and V is TRBV3-1 (or the pseudogene TRBV3-2); no clear D gene. V was shortened by 1 base and J by 3 bases, with 6 bases between the two germline ends. The germline CDR1 and CDR2 sequences are LGHDT and YNNKEL (reference sequence). The CDR3 runs to 13 residues. This chain's CDR3 is CASSQVPYTEAFF. DNA of the CDR3: TGTGCCAGCAGCCAAGTCCCCTACACTGAAGCTTTCTTT.

This sequence joins TRBV10-3 and TRBJ2-7; 9 bases match TRBD2. Germline V gives CDR1 ENHRY, CDR2 SYGVKD. CDR3 length: 15 amino acids. V dropped 10 bases and J dropped 0; count of bases not matched to a gene: 10. DNA of the CDR3: TGTGCCACAGAGGGGGCGACTAGCGGCTCCTACGAGCAGTACTTC. Translated, it gives CATEGATSGSYEQYF.

The chain couples TRBV11-2 to TRBJ2-1, with D possibly matching TRBD2 (7 bases). Trimming cost V 0 bases and J 3 bases, with 21 bases left between them. This CDR3 comprises 19 residues. CDR1 and CDR2 from the germline V gene are SGHAT and FQNNGV. CDR3 amino acids: CASSLDEFGGQGVYNEQFF. The CDR3 DNA reads as TGTGCCAGCAGCTTAGATGAATTCGGGGGGCAGGGAGTCTACAATGAGCAGTTCTTC.

The J gene is TRBJ1-3, the V gene TRBV15, with D perhaps matching TRBD1 (6 bases). The CDR3 is made up of 14 amino acids. Germline lookup yields CDR1 LNHNV and CDR2 YYDKDF (reference sequence). Trimming removed 5 bases from V and 4 bases from J, with 12 bases in between. The CDR3 sequence is CATSRTGPGNTIYF. DNA for the CDR3: TGTGCCACCAGCCGAACAGGGCCCGGAAACACCATATATTTT.

The CDR3 nucleotides read TGTGCCAGCAGCTTGGGAGCGGGGTATGGCTACACCTTC. This sequence encodes CASSLGAGYGYTF. The chain joins TRBV13 to TRBJ1-2, with D unresolved. This CDR3 region has 13 residues. In germline, CDR1 is PRHDT, CDR2 FYEKMQ (reference sequence). V was cut by 3 bases and J by 5 bases, with 10 bases left in between.

The chain combines TRBV5-1 with TRBJ1-1; D is undetermined. V gave up 0 bases and J gave up 0 bases, with 6 bases separating them. This CDR3 has 14 residues. Germline-derived CDR1 and CDR2 are SGHRS and YFSETQ. CDR3 loop: CASSLVGMNTEAFF. CDR3 nucleotide sequence: TGCGCCAGCAGCTTGGTCGGGATGAACACTGAAGCTTTCTTT.

The chain couples TRBV6-5 to TRBJ2-7; TRBD1 is a possible D gene (5 bases). V was trimmed by 7 bases and J by 1 base, leaving 14 bases between them. Germline CDR1 and CDR2: MNHEY and SVGAGI. The CDR3 consists of 14 residues. For the CDR3, the DNA is TGTGCCAGCACAACAGGAACGCTTTCCTACGAGCAGTACTTC. Translating it yields CASTTGTLSYEQYF.

In DNA, the CDR3 is TGTGCCAGCAGCCCCCTACAGGGACGGAACACTGAAGCTTTCTTT. Translation gives CASSPLQGRNTEAFF. The chain employs TRBV3-1 (or the pseudogene TRBV3-2) and TRBJ1-1, with D possibly matching TRBD1 (6 bases). Looked up from germline, CDR1 is LGHDT and CDR2 is YNNKEL (reference sequence). This CDR3 comprises 15 residues. Trimming left V 4 bases short and J 1 base short, with 13 bases between.

The chain has TRBV5-1 and TRBJ1-5, with 9 nucleotides matching TRBD1. This CDR3 region has 19 residues. Trimming removed 3 bases from V and 1 base from J; junction bases left unmatched: 14. Germline lookup yields CDR1 SGHRS and CDR2 YFSETQ. CDR3: CASSSGPGQGGFSNQPQHF. CDR3 nucleotide sequence: TGCGCCAGCAGCTCCGGTCCGGGACAGGGTGGTTTCAGCAATCAGCCCCAGCATTTT.

The gene calls are TRBV15 and TRBJ1-2; 9 positions agree with TRBD1. V trimming: 0 bases; J trimming: 6 bases; junction bases outside the gene matches: 5. The CDR3 runs to 15 residues. The germline CDR1 and CDR2 sequences are LNHNV and YYDKDF (reference sequence). The CDR3 region has the DNA TGTGCCACCAGCAGAGATCCGGGACAGGGTCATGGCTACACCTTC. Its translation: CATSRDPGQGHGYTF.

This clone has just one count. J is TRBJ2-2 and V is TRBV19; perhaps TRBD1 as D (6 bases). Trimming stripped 8 bases from V and 2 bases from J, with 12 bases between. The CDR3 extends over 14 amino acids. The germline V gene has CDR1 LNHDA and CDR2 SQIVND (reference sequence). DNA of the CDR3: TGTGCCAGTGGGACATCTTCAAACACCGGGGAGCTGTTTTTT. This codes for CASGTSSNTGELFF. Full variable domain (outside the CDR3, taken from reference TRBV19 and TRBJ2-2): DGGITQSPKYLFRKEGQNVTLSCEQNLNHDAMYWYRQDPGQGLRLIYYSQIVNDFQKGDIAEGYSVSREKKESFPLTVTSAQKNPTAFYLCASGTSSNTGELFFGEGSRLTVL.

This clone was picked up one time. This chain joins TRBV24-1 and TRBJ1-4, with a weak D call TRBD1 (6 bases). Germline CDR1 and CDR2: KGHDR and SFDVKD. V was shortened by 0 bases and J by 6 bases, with 19 bases between the two germline ends. The CDR3 loop spans 18 amino acids. CDR3 in DNA: TGTGCCACCAGTGATTTGCAGGGGTGTCGTTCGTCGGATGAAAAACTGTTTTTT. Its translation: CATSDLQGCRSSDEKLFF.